The rows below give T cell receptor beta chains drawn from one sample of a study of long-term antiretroviral therapy in people with HIV. Profiling relied on immunoSEQ multiplex PCR, and the TCRdb table lists in-frame clones only, not all of them. The sample carries 25,000 to 30,000 clones, about 85% recorded once. Material: unsorted PBMCs, obtained 4.7 to 5 years after starting antiretroviral therapy. These receptors originate from a man aged 40-55 years with HIV. Each CDR3 is given with its conserved first and last residue. The order of the fields is D gene, V gene, clone size, J gene, CDR3 DNA, CDR3 protein. A D gene is named only where the DNA matches it firmly. Rows give clone size only sometimes, using once, few, many, or a class for an expanded clone.

d_gene: .
v_gene: TRBV2
abundance: .
j_gene: TRBJ1-2
CDR3nt: TGTGCCAGCACCAGGACCGACAACTATGGCTACACCTTC
CDR3aa: CASTRTDNYGYTF

d_gene: .
v_gene: TRBV2
abundance: .
j_gene: TRBJ1-1
CDR3nt: TGTGCCAGCAGTGGCCAGGCGATTGAAGCTTTCTTT
CDR3aa: CASSGQAIEAFF

d_gene: .
v_gene: TRBV4-3
abundance: .
j_gene: TRBJ1-5
CDR3nt: TGCGCCAGCAGCCAAGATATAGTAGCTCAGCCCCAGCATTTT
CDR3aa: CASSQDIVAQPQHF

d_gene: TRBD1
v_gene: TRBV7-2
abundance: .
j_gene: TRBJ1-1
CDR3nt: TGTGCCAGCAGCTTTGGCCCACCGGGGACAGGGTTTAGTGAAGCTTTCTTT
CDR3aa: CASSFGPPGTGFSEAFF

d_gene: .
v_gene: TRBV6-5
abundance: few
j_gene: TRBJ1-6
CDR3nt: TGTGCCAGCAGCGGGGCCAATAATTCACCCCTCCACTTT
CDR3aa: CASSGANNSPLHF

d_gene: .
v_gene: TRBV11-2
abundance: .
j_gene: TRBJ1-3
CDR3nt: TGTGCCAGCCGCGCACGGGGCGCTGGAAACACCATATATTTT
CDR3aa: CASRARGAGNTIYF

d_gene: TRBD2
v_gene: TRBV5-3
abundance: .
j_gene: TRBJ2-7
CDR3nt: TGTGCCAGAAGCTTAGGATTTGGGGGCGCGGGAGGATACGAGCAGTACTTC
CDR3aa: CARSLGFGGAGGYEQYF

d_gene: .
v_gene: TRBV27
abundance: .
j_gene: TRBJ2-5
CDR3nt: TGTGCCAGCAGTTTAGGCGGCACCGGCGAGACCCAGTACTTC
CDR3aa: CASSLGGTGETQYF

d_gene: .
v_gene: TRBV6-5
abundance: .
j_gene: TRBJ2-5
CDR3nt: TGTGCCAGCAGTTACTCGAACGGGGAGACCCAGTACTTC
CDR3aa: CASSYSNGETQYF

d_gene: TRBD2
v_gene: TRBV27
abundance: .
j_gene: TRBJ2-2
CDR3nt: TGTGCCAGCAGTCCCAGACTAGCGGCTTACACCGGGGAGCTGTTTTTT
CDR3aa: CASSPRLAAYTGELFF

d_gene: .
v_gene: TRBV2
abundance: .
j_gene: TRBJ1-6
CDR3nt: TGTGCCAGCGAGAGGGGGGAGATGCGAGATAATTCACCCCTCCACTTT
CDR3aa: CASERGEMRDNSPLHF

d_gene: .
v_gene: TRBV29-1
abundance: .
j_gene: TRBJ1-1
CDR3nt: TGCAGCGCGTCGGGGGGAAACACTGAAGCTTTCTTT
CDR3aa: CSASGGNTEAFF

d_gene: .
v_gene: TRBV4-1
abundance: .
j_gene: TRBJ2-1
CDR3nt: TGCGCCAGCAGCCTAGCAATCCGGGACGAGCAGTTCTTC
CDR3aa: CASSLAIRDEQFF

d_gene: .
v_gene: TRBV28
abundance: .
j_gene: TRBJ2-1
CDR3nt: TGTGCCAGCAGTCCCCCGGGTCCAGGAAATGAGCAGTTCTTC
CDR3aa: CASSPPGPGNEQFF

d_gene: TRBD1
v_gene: TRBV4-3
abundance: .
j_gene: TRBJ1-1
CDR3nt: TGCGCCAGCAGCCAAGGACAGGGCCATATCACTGAAGCTTTCTTT
CDR3aa: CASSQGQGHITEAFF

d_gene: .
v_gene: TRBV7-9
abundance: few
j_gene: TRBJ2-2
CDR3nt: TGTGCCAGCAGCTTTACGGGCCCCGGGGAGCTGTTTTTT
CDR3aa: CASSFTGPGELFF

d_gene: .
v_gene: TRBV7-9
abundance: .
j_gene: TRBJ2-3
CDR3nt: TGTGCCAGCAGCCAATTAGGGGGGAACGGGGGCGCAGATACGCAGTATTTT
CDR3aa: CASSQLGGNGGADTQYF

d_gene: TRBD1
v_gene: TRBV29-1
abundance: few
j_gene: TRBJ2-7
CDR3nt: TGCAGCGTTGGACAGGGCGTTGGCGAGCAGTACTTC
CDR3aa: CSVGQGVGEQYF

d_gene: .
v_gene: TRBV14
abundance: .
j_gene: TRBJ1-2
CDR3nt: .
CDR3aa: CASSLFGPGTF

d_gene: .
v_gene: TRBV29-1
abundance: .
j_gene: TRBJ1-2
CDR3nt: TGCAGCGTTGAGCGGGATGGCTACACCTTC
CDR3aa: CSVERDGYTF

d_gene: TRBD1
v_gene: TRBV7-3
abundance: .
j_gene: TRBJ2-7
CDR3nt: TGTGCCAGCAGCTTAGATCCGGGACAGGGACCTTACGAGCAGTACTTC
CDR3aa: CASSLDPGQGPYEQYF

d_gene: .
v_gene: TRBV4-2
abundance: .
j_gene: TRBJ2-7
CDR3nt: TGTGCCAGCAGCCAAGAATCCGGTGACTACGAGCAGTACTTC
CDR3aa: CASSQESGDYEQYF

d_gene: TRBD1
v_gene: TRBV5-5
abundance: .
j_gene: TRBJ2-7
CDR3nt: TGTGCCAGCAGCTTGGACAGGGGCTACGAGCAGTACTTC
CDR3aa: CASSLDRGYEQYF

d_gene: TRBD2
v_gene: TRBV7-2
abundance: .
j_gene: TRBJ2-1
CDR3nt: TGTGCCAGCAGCCCCCGGGCTAGCGGGGTCCTCGGGTTTGAGCAGTTCTTC
CDR3aa: CASSPRASGVLGFEQFF

d_gene: TRBD2
v_gene: TRBV7-9
abundance: .
j_gene: TRBJ2-2
CDR3nt: TGTGCCAGCAGCGGGCCGGTGGCTAGCGGGTCGAACACCGGGGAGCTGTTTTTT
CDR3aa: CASSGPVASGSNTGELFF

d_gene: .
v_gene: TRBV13
abundance: .
j_gene: TRBJ2-1
CDR3nt: TGTGCCAGCAGCTTTCCAGAAGGTTTATTGGGCAATGAGCAGTTCTTC
CDR3aa: CASSFPEGLLGNEQFF

d_gene: TRBD2
v_gene: TRBV27
abundance: .
j_gene: TRBJ2-3
CDR3nt: TGTGCCAGCAGTCCGCTCCGAGCCCTTAGCGGGAGGGCTCATACGCAGTATTTT
CDR3aa: CASSPLRALSGRAHTQYF

d_gene: .
v_gene: TRBV9
abundance: .
j_gene: TRBJ1-2
CDR3nt: TGTGCCAGCGCTTCCAGGGTTAACTATGGCTACACCTTC
CDR3aa: CASASRVNYGYTF

d_gene: TRBD1
v_gene: TRBV25-1
abundance: few
j_gene: TRBJ1-2
CDR3nt: TGTGCCAGCAGTGGGTCTGACAGGGGCAGCGGCTACACCTTC
CDR3aa: CASSGSDRGSGYTF

d_gene: .
v_gene: TRBV18
abundance: once
j_gene: TRBJ1-1
CDR3nt: TGTGCCAGCTCCCCGTTTGAGCTCAGGTACAACACTGAAGCTTTCTTT
CDR3aa: CASSPFELRYNTEAFF

d_gene: TRBD2
v_gene: TRBV7-8
abundance: .
j_gene: TRBJ2-7
CDR3nt: TGTGCCAGCAGTACGGGGGGGTGGGGCGAGCAGTACTTC
CDR3aa: CASSTGGWGEQYF

d_gene: TRBD1
v_gene: TRBV2
abundance: .
j_gene: TRBJ2-2
CDR3nt: TGTGCCAGCAAACAGACAGGGTCCGGATTACACCCCGGGGAGCTGTTTTTT
CDR3aa: CASKQTGSGLHPGELFF

d_gene: .
v_gene: TRBV5-1
abundance: .
j_gene: TRBJ2-7
CDR3nt: TGCGCCAGCGCCCAGACGGAAACCTACGAGCAGTACTTC
CDR3aa: CASAQTETYEQYF

d_gene: TRBD2
v_gene: TRBV5-6
abundance: .
j_gene: TRBJ2-1
CDR3nt: TGTGCCAGCGGACGACCGACAGCGGGAGTAGGCTCGGATGAGCAGTTCTTC
CDR3aa: CASGRPTAGVGSDEQFF

d_gene: .
v_gene: TRBV10-2
abundance: .
j_gene: TRBJ2-5
CDR3nt: TGCGCCAGCAGTGGGGCAGGGGAGATACAAGAGACCCAGTACTTC
CDR3aa: CASSGAGEIQETQYF

d_gene: .
v_gene: TRBV28
abundance: .
j_gene: TRBJ1-5
CDR3nt: TGTGCCAGCAGTTTTTCCCCCCCCGGGGTGAGCAATCAGCCCCAGCATTTT
CDR3aa: CASSFSPPGVSNQPQHF

d_gene: .
v_gene: TRBV18
abundance: .
j_gene: TRBJ2-3
CDR3nt: TGTGCCAGCTCCCAGCCGTTGATCACAGATACGCAGTATTTT
CDR3aa: CASSQPLITDTQYF